The 3 T cell receptor beta chains below were found in one sample sequenced in a study of T cells in Graves' hyperthyroidism and ophthalmopathy. Template material for amplifying TCR beta CDR3 regions consisted of RNA transcripts. Carried out on the TCR CDR3, a first-round RT-PCR used the HTBI primer set. TCRdb re-analysed the multiplex PCR reads in MiXCR, keeping a single row per CDR3 protein. The sample records about 570,000 distinct CDR3 sequences, roughly 46% being singletons. The specimen was peripheral blood or thyroid tissue (not recorded which). The receptors derive from an adult woman with Graves' disease, either hyperthyroidism or ophthalmopathy (not recorded which).

The gene calls are TRBV7-8 and TRBJ2-5, with D tentatively TRBD1 (5 bases). V lost 1 base and J lost 9, with 18 bases in between. Germline V gene lookup returns CDR1 SGHVS and CDR2 FQNEAQ. The CDR3 runs to 15 residues. The CDR3: CASSLVGRENQPQYF. DNA for the CDR3: TGTGCCAGCAGCTTAGTTGGCAGGGAAAATCAGCCCCAGTACTTC.

This clonotype was seen at least ten times. The chain carries TRBV2 and TRBJ1-5; 7 positions agree with TRBD1. This CDR3 comprises 15 residues. With 4 bases clipped from V and 3 bases from J, the junction kept 6 bases outside the gene matches. Germline CDR1 and CDR2: SNHLY and FYNNEI. CDR3 protein: CASSGQGPTNQPQHF. The CDR3 bases are TGTGCCAGCAGTGGACAGGGACCAACCAATCAGCCCCAGCATTTT.

This clonotype was seen ten or more times. V and J are TRBV4-1 and TRBJ1-4; TRBD1 might be the D (5 bases). The germline gives CDR1 MGHRA, CDR2 YSYEKL. V was shortened by 3 bases and J by 0 bases, with 11 bases between the two germline ends. The CDR3 length is 16 residues. For the CDR3, the DNA is TGCGCCAGCAGCCAGGGGGACGGTCCAACTAATGAAAAACTGTTTTTT. Its protein product is CASSQGDGPTNEKLFF.